In its sample, the clone carrying this T cell receptor beta chain was seen many times. Its antigen is currently unknown. The sample is drawn from a study of T cells in Graves' hyperthyroidism and ophthalmopathy. Disease duration under 2 months; hyperthyroidism patients were aged 18 to 65. Cells are PBMCs isolated from around 9.4 ml of fresh blood. Study conclusions and caveats: Through a model of 13 V-J features, ophthalmopathy was separated from stable hyperthyroidism.

There were TCR beta CDR3 regions amplified from RNA transcripts. First-round RT-PCR of the TCR CDR3 relied on the HTBI primer set. MiXCR was run by TCRdb on the multiplex PCR reads, yielding one entry per CDR3 protein. In the table there are around 440,000 distinct CDR3 sequences, approximately 14% of which are singletons. Trimming removed 5 bases at V and 7 bases at J, with 21 bases between. The CDR3 covers 16 residues. The chain employs TRBV12-3 or TRBV12-4 and TRBJ2-1; the D gene is possibly TRBD2 (9 bases). This TCR was sampled from a woman between 18 and 29 years old with Graves' hyperthyroidism. Input material: blood. This CDR3 is CASSPQGAGGRNEQFF. The CDR3 DNA is TGTGCCAGCAGTCCCCAGGGGGCGGGGGGGCGGAATGAGCAGTTCTTC.